The 12 T cell receptor beta chains below come from one sample, sequenced in a study of blood T cell repertoires in COVID-19. Clones were sequenced by immunoSEQ multiplex PCR, and TCRdb holds only the in-frame ones, with some missing. The sample has roughly 100,000 clones; roughly four fifths are singletons. Sequencing was carried out using peripheral blood. Receptors originate from a man older than 75 with COVID-19, enrolled during active disease.

This chain uses TRBV6-5 with TRBJ2-2, with 10 bases aligning to TRBD1. The CDR3 has 16 residues. V lost 2 bases, J lost 2 bases, and 2 bases stayed unmatched. CDR1 is MNHEY and CDR2 is SVGAGI in the germline V gene. CDR3 nucleotides: TGTGCCAGCAGTTACGAGACAGGGGGCAACACCGGGGAGCTGTTTTTT. As protein: CASSYETGGNTGELFF.

This clone was observed a few times. J is TRBJ2-7 and V is TRBV4-1, with no clear D. V was clipped by 1 base and J by 7 bases, with 8 bases between them. The CDR3 spans 12 residues. Germline CDR1 reads MGHRA; CDR2 reads YSYEKL. CDR3 residues: CASSQVAEEQYF. The CDR3 region has the DNA TGCGCCAGCAGCCAAGTTGCCGAGGAGCAGTACTTC.

The chain carries TRBV10-3 and TRBJ2-1; D gene ambiguous. The CDR3 is 15 residues long. Deletions cut 3 bases from V and 5 bases from J, with 14 bases between. CDR1 ENHRY and CDR2 SYGVKD come from the germline V gene. CDR3 residues: CAISEARGGNNEQFF. As DNA, the CDR3 is TGTGCCATCAGTGAAGCTCGCGGCGGCAACAATGAGCAGTTCTTC.

The chain links TRBV6-2 or TRBV6-3 to TRBJ1-5, with a tentative D call TRBD1 (6 bases). V gave up 5 bases and J gave up 0 bases, with 17 bases separating them. This CDR3 is 17 amino acids long. The V gene's germline CDR1 is MNHEY and CDR2 SVGEGT. CDR3 region: CASSRWWGQYSNQPQHF. The CDR3 region has the DNA TGTGCCAGCAGTCGCTGGTGGGGACAATATAGCAATCAGCCCCAGCATTTT.

This clone showed up just a few times. V usage is TRBV5-1 and J usage is TRBJ1-1; TRBD1 matches at 12 bases. Germline CDR1 reads SGHRS; CDR2 reads YFSETQ. The CDR3 extends over 16 amino acids. Losses at the gene ends were 4 bases for V and 4 bases for J; bases not matched to a gene: 8. CDR3 loop: CASSGGTGGGRTEAFF. CDR3 nucleotide sequence: TGCGCCAGCAGCGGCGGGACAGGGGGCGGACGCACTGAAGCTTTCTTT.

The genes are TRBV7-6 and TRBJ2-1; 9 bases match TRBD1. The ends lost 5 bases at V and 3 bases at J; junction bases unmatched: 11. The CDR3 contains 17 residues. Germline CDR1 SGHVS, CDR2 FNYEAQ. The CDR3 DNA reads as TGTGCCAGCAGCCTAAAAGCGGGACAGGGAATCTACAATGAGCAGTTCTTC. Encoded protein: CASSLKAGQGIYNEQFF.

The chain employs TRBV19 and TRBJ1-5, with no clear D. This CDR3 region has 16 residues. Trimming left V 2 bases short and J 0 bases short, with 11 bases between. CDR1 is LNHDA and CDR2 is SQIVND in the germline V gene (reference sequence). The CDR3 reads CASSIHPGISNQPQHF. The CDR3 DNA reads TGTGCCAGTAGTATACATCCGGGGATTAGCAATCAGCCCCAGCATTTT.

This clone has just one count. The chain is built from TRBV6-5 and TRBJ2-7; D is perhaps TRBD1 (6 bases). Per germline, CDR1 MNHEY and CDR2 SVGAGI. The CDR3 is 13 residues long. V lost 6 bases and J lost 2, with 11 bases in between. The DNA for the CDR3 is TGTGCCAGCAGCAGGGGCCCCACCTACGAGCAGTACTTC. Its translation: CASSRGPTYEQYF.

This rearrangement joins TRBV6-1 to TRBJ1-1, with D uncertain. V shed 3 bases and J shed 0 bases, with 8 bases lying between them. Germline CDR1 and CDR2: MNHNS and SASEGT. This CDR3 has 14 residues. The CDR3 spells CASSEEGVNTEAFF. The CDR3 region has the DNA TGTGCCAGCAGTGAGGAGGGAGTGAACACTGAAGCTTTCTTT.

This chain joins TRBV6-2 or TRBV6-3 and TRBJ2-6, with 9 bases that match TRBD1. CDR3 length: 21 residues. V lost 4 bases to trimming and J lost 2 bases; unmatched junction nucleotides: 18. Per the germline V gene, CDR1 is MNHEY and CDR2 is SVGEGT. The CDR3 spells CASSSIPGTGRTFTGANVLTF. The CDR3 region has the DNA TGTGCCAGCAGTTCCATACCGGGGACAGGGAGAACCTTTACTGGGGCCAACGTCCTGACTTTC.

The J gene is TRBJ1-1, the V gene TRBV3-1 (or the pseudogene TRBV3-2), with D hard to call. The CDR3 spans 11 residues. Per germline, CDR1 LGHDT and CDR2 YNNKEL (reference sequence). Trimming left V 1 base short and J 10 bases short, with 7 bases between. The CDR3 loop is CASSQGSRAFF. The CDR3 coding sequence is TGTGCCAGCAGCCAAGGGTCCAGAGCTTTCTTT.

There are a few counts of this clone. The chain employs TRBV10-1 and TRBJ2-7; maybe TRBD2 (5 bases). In germline, CDR1 is WNHNN, CDR2 SYGVQD (reference sequence). The V end was cut by 1 base, the J end by 7 bases, with 14 bases between. The CDR3 is made up of 14 amino acids. In DNA form, the CDR3 reads TGCGCCAGCAGTGAGTTTCGGGATTCGGGAGAGCAGTACTTC. Its translation is CASSEFRDSGEQYF.